The clone carrying this TCR beta chain occurred many times. Antigen unknown. After constant-region reverse-primer amplification, full-length variable regions underwent semi-nested PCR with Nested Universal Primer A. Each CDR3 protein is one row after TCRdb ran MiXCR on the 5' RACE reads. The sample includes 53,000 or so distinct CDR3 sequences, 24% of them seen just once. General study findings and limits: Tumor memory CD4+ T cell TCR gene usage was found to cluster with blood and lymph node memory CD4+ cells and with lymph node naive CD4+ cells. Tumor-infiltrating Treg TCR alpha and beta sequences overlapped most with tumor naive CD4+ T cells, then blood naive.

CD25-based Treg depletion was applied to purified naive CD4+ T cells. Germline CDR1 SGHTA, CDR2 FQGNSA. The CDR3 covers 14 residues. V lost 1 base and J lost 9, with 10 bases in between. The V call is TRBV7-2, the J call TRBJ1-6; tentatively, D is TRBD1 (6 bases). Specimen: tumor-infiltrating naive CD4+ T cells sorted from the breast tumor. As to subset: naive CD4+ T cells, CD4+CD45RA+CD25-. The TCR originated in a female donor with breast cancer. The CDR3 DNA follows: TGTGCCAGCAGCTTAGACCACAGGGTTTCACCCCTCCACTTT. It translates to CASSLDHRVSPLHF.